The text below deals with one T cell receptor (beta chain). This clone showed up just a few times. It lacks a known antigen. Base qualities are not at hand, and no much larger clone is one base apart. These data belong to a study of cytomegalovirus exposure and HLA in healthy donors (dated by TCRdb to the late 2010s). About the investigation overall: An earlier analysis of 587 of the donors reported approximately 280 Gb of sequence data and around 100 million unique TCR beta sequences obtained from 180 million or so T cells. Across approximately 400 genotyped donors of the cohort, an average of about 240,000 unique TCR beta nucleotide sequences per donor were sequenced, and roughly 20% of those sequences were non-productive. In an earlier analysis of over 550 of the donors, high-throughput TCR beta sequencing was used to judge whether each TCR beta V gene segment behaved as functional or pseudogenic. The aim of the study was to test whether cataloging public T cell receptors could identify signatures of past pathogen exposure. The later analysis used no new phenotypic data to find candidate immune exposures, relying instead on TCR beta sequences and their occurrence across donors. In a later genetic analysis, genome-wide SNP genotypes for about 55% of the roughly 670 donors were used, and that subset was treated as a discovery cohort. Because of strong linkage in the cohort, roughly 5 DR-DQ haplotypes were treated as single units for association and clustering. In a later analysis, previously published TCR beta repertoires from hundreds of donors were re-analyzed and high-resolution HLA genotyping was added so that TCR occurrence patterns could be studied. Approximately 310 gigabases of sequencing data and approximately 85 million unique TCR sequences were included in an early release covering about 600 HLA-typed donors. Along with the roughly 670-subject first cohort, a separate validation cohort of over a hundred different subjects was used. The genetic ancestry cluster associated with self-reported Caucasian donors included 81% of the roughly 410 genotyped donors. Typing coverage differed by locus: A, B, C, DRB1 and DQB1 were typed in roughly 629-640 donors, DQA1 in 500 to 550, DPA1 in 600 to 610, and DPB1 in approximately 450. Both class I and class II loci were covered by HLA typing, at four-digit resolution. Donor age, sex, ethnicity and CMV serostatus were collected together with the repertoire data. The study profiled the T cell repertoires of hundreds of subjects by immunosequencing and related them to cytomegalovirus serostatus. To predict cytomegalovirus infection status, the study combined high-throughput TCR immunosequencing, statistical association of individual TCRs with disease status, and machine learning. All discovery cohort repertoires had been generated using a single sequencing platform. What the study reported, not specific to this receptor: For the cohort, immune exposure information was limited to CMV serostatus. The study gave a list of 150 to 200 TCR beta chains associated with cytomegalovirus. A further reported finding was that TCR beta sequences accurately predicted the HLA-A and HLA-B alleles for most subjects in the first cohort. Linkage disequilibrium might explain the correlated functional status among segregating V segments, but an unknown experimental factor could not be excluded. While some public TCRs were present in many individuals, most TCR sequences turned up only very rarely across donors. The 87-base-pair reads could not distinguish some IMGT-functional V segments, including TRBV6-2 and TRBV6-3, so those segments were excluded. When HLA alleles, especially DR and DQ, strongly co-occurred, TCR associations were difficult to assign to individual alleles. A later analysis found that TCR association rates varied across HLA loci, with DRB1 alleles showing the most associated TCRs and HLA-C alleles the fewest. Three of the identified cytomegalovirus-associated TCR beta chains were confirmed in vitro to be specific for cytomegalovirus antigens. Over 15 rarely observed V segments, including chromosome 9 orphons, were excluded from the earlier analysis of about 600 of the donors because counts were too low. The authors suggested that the approach could potentially be extended to other disease states and immunological phenotypes. V-gene and J-gene trimming of TCR beta chains was associated with a missense DCLRE1C variant in a later genetic analysis, and the association was replicated in an independent cohort. The sequencing pipeline was judged likely to have produced a cluster of highly shared sequence variants as a technical artifact. Only TCR beta chains were sequenced in this cohort, and the absence of alpha or paired-chain data limited detectable features. HLA typing was unavailable for some donors at each locus, so association tests used only the typed subset. The classifier was reported to diagnose cytomegalovirus status with high specificity and sensitivity in both the original cohort and the validation cohort. Sequencing depth was assumed to be roughly uniform across donors in the presence/absence analyses, though that assumption may not hold. A later analysis found that most CMV-associated TCR beta chains appeared HLA-restricted, with HLA associations seemingly driven largely by CMV exposure. A later analysis found that HLA-associated TCR beta chains were more clonally expanded and had lower generation probabilities than equally common non-associated chains. An earlier analysis of approximately 570 of the donors showed that most TCR beta V segments appeared in productive rearrangements either about 87% or about 30% of the time, which broadly matched IMGT annotations. In a later genetic analysis, fewer N-insertions in productive TCRs were reported among donors in an Asian-associated ancestry cluster than the 666-donor mean. A later analysis associated about 16,000 TCR beta sequences with specific HLA alleles at a false discovery rate of 0.05. Several of the top co-occurrence clusters appeared to be linked to parvovirus B19, influenza, CMV and Epstein-Barr virus, according to a later analysis.

The library was obtained by the immunoSEQ multiplex PCR assay. A mixture of 60 forward primers for TCR Vbeta segments and 13 reverse primers for TCR Jbeta segments was used in the multiplex PCR. The CDR3 region of rearranged TCR beta genes was amplified from genomic DNA by a multiplex PCR assay. The Illumina HiSeq System was used to sequence the amplified TCR beta libraries as 87-base-pair reads. The original methods were these. A later analysis tallied tens of millions of unique TCR beta chains across the 610 or so repertoires, and approximately 12 million of those chains were shared by two or more donors. A nearest-neighbor algorithm error-corrected the raw reads and collapsed the reads into unique sequences, merging closely related sequences to remove PCR and sequencing errors. Alignment of CDR3 sequences to IMGT reference sequences was used to assign V, D and J gene segments. For a sequence to be retained, at least a six-nucleotide match to both a V gene segment and a J gene segment was required. Rearrangements were called productive when the CDR3 lacked stop codons and stayed in frame with V and J; all others were non-productive. CDR3 was defined according to IMGT convention as the region running from the second conserved V-encoded cysteine to the conserved J-encoded phenylalanine. The earlier analysis of fewer than 700 of the donors excluded sequences that lacked an unambiguous match to a single V gene segment. An earlier analysis of approximately 590 of the donors called V segments functional above 56.7% productive rearrangements and segregating when the between-donor standard deviation exceeded 5%. A statistical classification framework was built to diagnose cytomegalovirus status from the catalog of TCR beta chain sequences. A later analysis assigned V and J genes by comparing TCR nucleotide sequences with IMGT/GENE-DB human TR gene sequences. Using the TCRdist pipeline, a later analysis assigned CDR3 sequences along with most-parsimonious VDJ recombination scenarios. In a later analysis, each TCR beta chain was defined by its CDR3 amino acid sequence together with its V-gene family, and reads lacking a unique V-gene family were excluded. To address suspected cross-contamination and a sequencing artifact, a later analysis removed 550 to 750 highly shared, low-generation-probability nucleotide sequences. In a later analysis, a clonal expansion index was calculated for each public chain from normalized within-repertoire ranks of inferred template counts. A later analysis computed generation probabilities with a VDJ recombination model fitted to out-of-frame rearrangements, and checked the results against IGoR. In a later analysis, TCR-TCR, TCR-HLA and TCR-CMV co-occurrence was scored with hypergeometric tests, and a repertoire-size bias correction was applied to TCR pairs. False discovery rates were estimated in a later analysis by permuting HLA or CMV assignments 20 times. A later analysis grouped co-occurring TCRs with DBSCAN, adding TCRdist sequence similarity when clustering within HLA-allele-positive subsets. Repertoires with fewer than 30,000 or more than 120,000 public chains were left out of co-occurrence clustering, as were a handful of repertoires with anomalous nucleotide sharing. Here the immuneACCESS table is served through TCRdb, limited to in-frame sequences with V and J called. Missing clones are a known gap in these copies; in checked studies unresolved V genes cover under half, and the rest lacks a known reason. The V and J calls and clone size come from that table; D and trimming were worked out from the DNA. The sample table contains about 200,000 clones; only one count was recorded for more than 80% of them. Of the sample, approximately 2.9% is held by the ten largest clones.

The CDR3, from cysteine to phenylalanine, totals 16 residues. CDR3 DNA only is kept here, 48 bases in frame from base 1. Reading the germline V gene (reference sequence) gives CDR1 WNHNN and CDR2 SYGVQD. V and J lose 4 bases and 2 bases, and a span of 17 bases separates them. The cohort consisted of approximately 690 healthy bone marrow donors. All cohort members were sampled while nominally healthy, although unrecorded immune exposures were likely present. The donor tested CMV seronegative, placing the donor among the 350 to 400 seronegative members of the cohort. Every donor gave a peripheral blood sample, and the peripheral blood mononuclear cells from that sample were used for TCR beta sequencing. The Qiagen DNeasy Blood Extraction Kit was used to extract genomic DNA from the blood cell samples.

What was sequenced was PBMCs. This clonotype was sampled from a man aged 30 to 45 in good health and CMV-seronegative. Recombination joined TRBV10-1 with TRBJ1-1; tentative D gene TRBD1, with 5 bases matching. The CDR3 protein: CASSALRTGLNTEAFF. DNA sequence: TGCGCCAGCAGTGCCCTTCGTACAGGATTAAACACTGAAGCTTTCTTT.